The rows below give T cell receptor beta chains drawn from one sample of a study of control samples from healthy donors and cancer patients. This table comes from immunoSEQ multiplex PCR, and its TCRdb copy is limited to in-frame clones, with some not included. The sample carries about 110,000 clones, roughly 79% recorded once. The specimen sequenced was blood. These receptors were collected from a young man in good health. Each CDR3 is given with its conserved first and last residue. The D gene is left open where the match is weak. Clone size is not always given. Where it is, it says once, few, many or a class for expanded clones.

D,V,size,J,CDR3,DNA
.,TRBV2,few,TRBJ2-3,CASSGLASSTDTQYF,TGTGCCAGCAGTGGGCTAGCGTCGAGCACAGATACGCAGTATTTT
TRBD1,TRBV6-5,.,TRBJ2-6,CASSSDRGSGANVLTF,TGTGCCAGCAGTTCTGACAGGGGCTCCGGGGCCAACGTCCTGACTTTC
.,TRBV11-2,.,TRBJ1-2,CASSLAESYGYTF,TGTGCCAGCAGCTTAGCGGAGAGCTATGGCTACACCTTC
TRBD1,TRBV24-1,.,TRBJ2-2,CATSDATPGQGFRELFF,TGTGCCACCAGTGATGCCACACCGGGACAGGGTTTCAGGGAGCTGTTTTTT
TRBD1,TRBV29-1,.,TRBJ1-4,CSVETGGREKLFF,TGCAGCGTTGAAACAGGGGGCAGGGAAAAACTGTTTTTT
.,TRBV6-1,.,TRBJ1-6,CASSEVKGSPLHF,TGTGCCAGCAGTGAAGTAAAGGGCTCACCCCTCCACTTT
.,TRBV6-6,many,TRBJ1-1,CASSFTERDTEAFF,TGTGCCAGCAGTTTTACGGAAAGAGACACTGAAGCTTTCTTT
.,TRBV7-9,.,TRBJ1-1,CASSASSRTEAFF,TGTGCCAGCAGCGCTTCCTCGCGGACTGAAGCTTTCTTT
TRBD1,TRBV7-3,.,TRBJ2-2,CASSPRGGDRDINTGELFF,TGTGCCAGCAGCCCCAGGGGTGGGGACAGGGATATCAACACCGGGGAGCTGTTTTTT
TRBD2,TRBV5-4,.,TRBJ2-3,CASSHPGTRSTDTQYF,TGTGCCAGCAGCCATCCCGGGACTAGGAGCACAGATACGCAGTATTTT
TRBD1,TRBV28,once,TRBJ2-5,CASSPSGQPQQETQYF,TGTGCCAGCAGTCCCTCGGGACAGCCCCAACAAGAGACCCAGTACTTC
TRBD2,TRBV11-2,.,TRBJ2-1,CASSLVSGLADYNEQFF,TGTGCCAGCAGCTTGGTATCGGGACTAGCGGATTACAATGAGCAGTTCTTC
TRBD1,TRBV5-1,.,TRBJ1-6,CASSWGTGADNSPLHF,TGCGCCAGCAGCTGGGGGACAGGGGCTGATAATTCACCCCTCCACTTT
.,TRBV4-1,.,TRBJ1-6,CASSQEPRTSHSPLHF,TGCGCCAGCAGCCAGGAACCAAGGACTTCCCACTCACCCCTCCACTTT
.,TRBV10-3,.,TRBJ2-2,CATSNSMSTGELFF,TGTGCCACCTCGAATAGTATGAGTACCGGGGAGCTGTTTTTT
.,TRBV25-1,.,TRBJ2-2,CASSEGTKTGNTGELFF,TGTGCCAGCAGTGAGGGTACGAAGACAGGGAACACCGGGGAGCTGTTTTTT
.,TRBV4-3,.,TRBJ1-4,CASSQRLATNEKLFF,TGCGCCAGCAGCCAAAGGTTAGCGACTAATGAAAAACTGTTTTTT
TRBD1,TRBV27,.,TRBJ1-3,CASSPDRPGNTIYF,TGTGCCAGCAGCCCGGACAGGCCGGGAAACACCATATATTTT
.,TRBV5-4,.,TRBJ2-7,CASSLKGIPYEQYF,TGTGCCAGCAGCTTGAAGGGGATCCCCTACGAGCAGTACTTC
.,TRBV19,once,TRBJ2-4,CASRGLLGKNIQYF,TGTGCCAGCAGGGGACTCCTAGGCAAAAACATTCAGTACTTC
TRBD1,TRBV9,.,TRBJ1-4,CASSPGQGVINEKLFF,TGTGCCAGCAGCCCAGGACAGGGTGTGATTAATGAAAAACTGTTTTTT
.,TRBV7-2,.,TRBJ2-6,CASSLMGANVLTF,TGTGCCAGCAGCTTAATGGGGGCCAACGTCCTGACTTTC
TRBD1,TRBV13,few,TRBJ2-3,CASGQGTLSDTQYF,TGTGCCAGCGGACAGGGAACTTTGTCAGATACGCAGTATTTT
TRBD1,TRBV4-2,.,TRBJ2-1,CASSRRQGAGYNEQFF,TGTGCCAGCAGCCGGCGACAGGGGGCGGGATACAATGAGCAGTTCTTC
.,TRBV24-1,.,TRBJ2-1,CATSDRPYNEQFF,TGTGCCACCAGTGATCGGCCTTACAATGAGCAGTTCTTC
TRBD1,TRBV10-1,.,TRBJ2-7,CASSEDRGIRIFPYEQYF,TGCGCCAGCAGCGAAGACAGGGGAATAAGAATTTTCCCCTACGAGCAGTACTTC
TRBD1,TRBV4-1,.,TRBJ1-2,CASSQRDSPTSNYGYTF,TGCGCCAGCAGCCAACGGGACAGCCCGACTTCCAACTATGGCTACACCTTC
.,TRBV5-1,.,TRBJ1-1,CASSLETNTEAFF,TGCGCCAGCAGCTTGGAAACGAACACTGAAGCTTTCTTT
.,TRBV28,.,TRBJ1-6,CASSPIKVSPLHF,TGTGCCAGCAGTCCGATCAAAGTCTCACCCCTCCACTTT
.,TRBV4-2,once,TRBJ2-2,CASSQDRTRNTGELFF,TGTGCCAGCAGCCAAGATCGGACCCGGAACACCGGGGAGCTGTTTTTT